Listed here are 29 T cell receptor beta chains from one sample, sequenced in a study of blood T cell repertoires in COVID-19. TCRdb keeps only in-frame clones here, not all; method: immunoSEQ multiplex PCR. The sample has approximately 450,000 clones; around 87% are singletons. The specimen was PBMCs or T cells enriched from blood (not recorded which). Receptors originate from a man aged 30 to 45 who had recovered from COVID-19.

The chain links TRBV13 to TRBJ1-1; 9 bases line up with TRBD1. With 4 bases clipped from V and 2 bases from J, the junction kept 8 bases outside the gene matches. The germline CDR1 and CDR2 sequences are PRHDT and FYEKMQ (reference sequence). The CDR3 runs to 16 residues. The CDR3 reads CASSSGTGWSNTEAFF. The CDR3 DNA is TGTGCCAGCAGCTCGGGGACAGGGTGGAGCAACACTGAAGCTTTCTTT.

The CDR3 DNA follows: TGTGCCAGCAGTGTACCAGCGGGGCCGTCCTACGAGCAGTACTTC. It specifies CASSVPAGPSYEQYF. The chain has TRBV28 and TRBJ2-7, with TRBD2 matching 7 bases. Per the germline V gene, CDR1 is MDHEN and CDR2 is SYDVKM. The CDR3 loop spans 15 amino acids. V lost 5 bases, J lost 1 base, and 8 bases stayed unmatched.

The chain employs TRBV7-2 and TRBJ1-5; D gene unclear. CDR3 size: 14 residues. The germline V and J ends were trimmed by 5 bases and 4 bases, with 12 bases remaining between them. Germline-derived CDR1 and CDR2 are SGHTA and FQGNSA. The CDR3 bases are TGTGCCAGCAGCCTTAGTCCCGGGAATCAGCCCCAGCATTTT. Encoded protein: CASSLSPGNQPQHF.

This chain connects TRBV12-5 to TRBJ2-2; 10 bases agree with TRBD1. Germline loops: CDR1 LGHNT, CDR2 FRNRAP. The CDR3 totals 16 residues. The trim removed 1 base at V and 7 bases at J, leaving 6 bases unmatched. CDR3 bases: TGTGCTAGTGGTTTGGGGGACAGGGGTGGTTTCGGGGAGCTGTTTTTT. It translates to CASGLGDRGGFGELFF.

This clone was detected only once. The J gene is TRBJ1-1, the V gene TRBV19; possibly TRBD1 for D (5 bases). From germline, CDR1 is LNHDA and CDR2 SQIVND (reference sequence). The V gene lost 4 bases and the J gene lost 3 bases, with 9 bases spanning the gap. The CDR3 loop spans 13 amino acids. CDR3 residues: CASSRTKYTEAFF. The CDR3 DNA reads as TGTGCCAGTAGTAGGACAAAATACACTGAAGCTTTCTTT. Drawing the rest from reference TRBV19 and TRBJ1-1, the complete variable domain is DGGITQSPKYLFRKEGQNVTLSCEQNLNHDAMYWYRQDPGQGLRLIYYSQIVNDFQKGDIAEGYSVSREKKESFPLTVTSAQKNPTAFYLCASSRTKYTEAFFGQGTRLTVV.

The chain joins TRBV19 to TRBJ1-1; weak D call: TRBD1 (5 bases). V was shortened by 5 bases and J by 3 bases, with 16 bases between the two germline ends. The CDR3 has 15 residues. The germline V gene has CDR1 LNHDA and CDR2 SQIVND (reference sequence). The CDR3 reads CASSSSPGVYTEAFF. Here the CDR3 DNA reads TGTGCCAGTAGTTCCTCCCCGGGGGTCTACACTGAAGCTTTCTTT.

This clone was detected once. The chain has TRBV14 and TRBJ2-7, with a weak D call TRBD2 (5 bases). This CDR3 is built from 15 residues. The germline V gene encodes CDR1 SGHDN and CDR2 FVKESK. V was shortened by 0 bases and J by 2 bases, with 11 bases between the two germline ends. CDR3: CASSQEFGDPYEQYF. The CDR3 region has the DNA TGTGCCAGCAGCCAAGAGTTCGGGGATCCCTACGAGCAGTACTTC.

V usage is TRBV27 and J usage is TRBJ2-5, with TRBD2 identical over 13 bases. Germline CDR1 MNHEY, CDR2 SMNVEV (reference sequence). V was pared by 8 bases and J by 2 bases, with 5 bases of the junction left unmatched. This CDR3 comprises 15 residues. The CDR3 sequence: CASGKLAGGQETQYF. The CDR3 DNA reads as TGTGCCAGCGGTAAACTAGCGGGAGGGCAAGAGACCCAGTACTTC.

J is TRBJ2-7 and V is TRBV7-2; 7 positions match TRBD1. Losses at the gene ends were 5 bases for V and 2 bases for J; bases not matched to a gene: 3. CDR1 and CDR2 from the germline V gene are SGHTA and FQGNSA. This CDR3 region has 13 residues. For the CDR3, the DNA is TGTGCCAGCAGCACGGGACAGACCTACGAGCAGTACTTC. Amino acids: CASSTGQTYEQYF.

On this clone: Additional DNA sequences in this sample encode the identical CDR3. CDR3 sequence (DNA): TGCGCCAGCAGCTTAGCGGGCTCCACCGGGGAGCTGTTTTTT. This gives the protein CASSLAGSTGELFF. The chain combines TRBV5-1 with TRBJ2-2, with D possibly TRBD2 on 6 matching bases. V lost 2 bases and J 4 bases, leaving 9 bases between the germline ends. Germline values: CDR1 SGHRS, CDR2 YFSETQ. The CDR3 is 14 amino acids.

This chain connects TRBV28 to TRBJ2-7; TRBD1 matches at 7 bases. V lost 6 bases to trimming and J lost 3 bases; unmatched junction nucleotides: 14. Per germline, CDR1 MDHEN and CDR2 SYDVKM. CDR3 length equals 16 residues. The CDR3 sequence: CASSLTGSSPIYEQYF. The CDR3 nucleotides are TGTGCCAGCAGCTTGACAGGGTCTTCCCCTATCTACGAGCAGTACTTC.

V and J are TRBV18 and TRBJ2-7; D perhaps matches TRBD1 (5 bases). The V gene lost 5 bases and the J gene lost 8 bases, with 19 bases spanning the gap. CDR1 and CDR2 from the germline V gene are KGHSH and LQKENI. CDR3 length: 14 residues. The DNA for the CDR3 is TGTGCCAGCTCATCATCTCAGGGTCTTGGGCAGCAGTACTTC. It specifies CASSSSQGLGQQYF.

CDR3 loop: CASSFNQGQTSGANVLTF. Written as DNA, the CDR3 is TGTGCCAGCAGCTTTAACCAGGGACAGACATCTGGGGCCAACGTCCTGACTTTC. The chain couples TRBV7-8 to TRBJ2-6, with 7 nucleotides matching TRBD1. Germline V lookup: CDR1 SGHVS, CDR2 FQNEAQ. The CDR3 covers 18 residues. V lost 3 bases to trimming and J lost 1 base; unmatched junction nucleotides: 9.

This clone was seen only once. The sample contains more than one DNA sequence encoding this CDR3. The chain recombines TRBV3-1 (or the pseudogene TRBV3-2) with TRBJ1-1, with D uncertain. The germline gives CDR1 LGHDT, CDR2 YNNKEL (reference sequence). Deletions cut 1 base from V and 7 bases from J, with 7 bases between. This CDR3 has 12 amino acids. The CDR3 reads CASSQVRGEAFF. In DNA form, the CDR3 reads TGTGCCAGCAGCCAAGTCCGGGGTGAAGCTTTCTTT.

The CDR3 is CASSEDSQAFF. In DNA form, the CDR3 reads TGCGCCAGCAGTGAGGACAGCCAAGCTTTCTTT. J is TRBJ1-1 and V is TRBV10-1; the D gene is possibly TRBD1 (5 bases). The CDR3 extends over 11 amino acids. Germline-derived CDR1 and CDR2 are WNHNN and SYGVQD (reference sequence). The V gene lost 2 bases and the J gene lost 9 bases, with 7 bases spanning the gap.

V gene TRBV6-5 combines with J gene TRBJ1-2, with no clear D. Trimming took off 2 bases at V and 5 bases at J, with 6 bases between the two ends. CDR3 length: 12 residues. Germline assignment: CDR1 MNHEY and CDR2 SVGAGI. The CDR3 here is CASSYTGYGYTF. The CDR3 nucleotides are TGTGCCAGCAGTTACACGGGGTATGGCTACACCTTC.

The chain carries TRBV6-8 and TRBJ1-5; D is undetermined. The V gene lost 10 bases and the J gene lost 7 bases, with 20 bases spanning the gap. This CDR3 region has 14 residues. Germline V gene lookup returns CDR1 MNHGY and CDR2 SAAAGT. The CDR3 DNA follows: TGTGCCAACGAGTGGAAGACACTAGGGCAGCCCCAGCATTTT. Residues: CANEWKTLGQPQHF.

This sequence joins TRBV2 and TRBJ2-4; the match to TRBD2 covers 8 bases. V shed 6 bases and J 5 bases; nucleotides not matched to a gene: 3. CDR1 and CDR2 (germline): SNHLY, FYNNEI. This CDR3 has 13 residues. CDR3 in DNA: TGTGCCAGCAGGGACGGGGGGGAAAACATTCAGTACTTC. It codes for CASRDGGENIQYF.

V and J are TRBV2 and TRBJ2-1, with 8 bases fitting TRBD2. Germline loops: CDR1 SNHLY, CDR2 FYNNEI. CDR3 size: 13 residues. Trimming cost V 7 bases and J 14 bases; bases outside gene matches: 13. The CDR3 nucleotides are TGTGCCAGCAAGGCTGGACGGGAGGGGGAGGAGTTCTTC. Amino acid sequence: CASKAGREGEEFF.

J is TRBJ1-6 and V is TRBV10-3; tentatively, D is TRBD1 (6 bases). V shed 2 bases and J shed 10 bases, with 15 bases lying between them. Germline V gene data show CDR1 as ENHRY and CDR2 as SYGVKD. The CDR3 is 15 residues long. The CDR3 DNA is TGTGCCATCAGTGAGATTCTACAGGGCCGGTCACCCCTCCACTTT. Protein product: CAISEILQGRSPLHF.

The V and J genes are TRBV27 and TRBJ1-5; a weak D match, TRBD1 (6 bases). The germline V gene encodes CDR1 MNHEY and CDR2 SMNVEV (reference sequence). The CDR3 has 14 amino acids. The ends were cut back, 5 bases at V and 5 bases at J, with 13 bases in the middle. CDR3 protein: CASSPDRFHQPQHF. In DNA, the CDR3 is TGTGCCAGCAGTCCCGACAGGTTCCATCAGCCCCAGCATTTT.

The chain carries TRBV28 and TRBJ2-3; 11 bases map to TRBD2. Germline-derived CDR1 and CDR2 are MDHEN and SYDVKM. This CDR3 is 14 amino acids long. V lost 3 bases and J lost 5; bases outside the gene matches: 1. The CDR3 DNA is TGTGCCAGCAGTTTTAGCGGGAGGGAAGATACGCAGTATTTT. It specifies CASSFSGREDTQYF.

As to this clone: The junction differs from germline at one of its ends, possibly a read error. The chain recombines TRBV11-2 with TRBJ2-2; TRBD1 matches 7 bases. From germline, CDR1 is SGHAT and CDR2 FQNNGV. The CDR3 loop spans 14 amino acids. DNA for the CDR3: TGTGCCAGCAGCATAGACAGGGTCCCCGGGGAGCTGTTTTTT. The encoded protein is CASSIDRVPGELFF.

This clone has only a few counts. The DNA for the CDR3 is TGTGCCAGCAGCCAAGGACCGCGGGAGGGACCCCAAGAGACCCAGTACTTC. This gives the protein CASSQGPREGPQETQYF. J is TRBJ2-5 and V is TRBV4-2; 9 nucleotides align to TRBD2. Per germline, CDR1 LGHNA and CDR2 YNFKEQ. The V segment lost 1 base and the J segment 1 base; nucleotides outside the gene matches: 7. The CDR3 is 17 amino acids.

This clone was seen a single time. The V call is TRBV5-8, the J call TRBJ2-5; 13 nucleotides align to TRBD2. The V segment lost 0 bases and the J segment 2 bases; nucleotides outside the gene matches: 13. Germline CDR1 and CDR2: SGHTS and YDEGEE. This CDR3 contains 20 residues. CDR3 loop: CASSLAGTSGIGLYQETQYF. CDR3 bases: TGTGCCAGCAGCTTGGCCGGGACTAGCGGGATCGGGCTTTATCAAGAGACCCAGTACTTC.

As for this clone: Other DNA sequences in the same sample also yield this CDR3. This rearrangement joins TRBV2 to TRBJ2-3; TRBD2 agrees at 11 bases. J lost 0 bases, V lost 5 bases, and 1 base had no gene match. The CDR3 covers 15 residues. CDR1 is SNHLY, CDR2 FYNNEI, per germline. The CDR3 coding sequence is TGTGCCAGCAGTAGACTAGCGGGGAGCACAGATACGCAGTATTTT. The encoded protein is CASSRLAGSTDTQYF.

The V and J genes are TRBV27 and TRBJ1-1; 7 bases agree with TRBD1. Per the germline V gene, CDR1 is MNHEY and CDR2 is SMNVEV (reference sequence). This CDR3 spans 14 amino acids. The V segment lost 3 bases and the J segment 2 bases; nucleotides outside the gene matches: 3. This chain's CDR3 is CASSFKGANTEAFF. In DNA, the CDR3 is TGTGCCAGCAGTTTCAAGGGGGCTAACACTGAAGCTTTCTTT.

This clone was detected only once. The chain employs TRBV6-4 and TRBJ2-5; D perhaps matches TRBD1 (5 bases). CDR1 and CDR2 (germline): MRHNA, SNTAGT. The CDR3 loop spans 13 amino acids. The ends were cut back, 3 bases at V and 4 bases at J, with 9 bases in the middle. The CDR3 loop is CASSEERGETQYF. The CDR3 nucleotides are TGTGCCAGCAGTGAAGAAAGGGGAGAGACCCAGTACTTC.

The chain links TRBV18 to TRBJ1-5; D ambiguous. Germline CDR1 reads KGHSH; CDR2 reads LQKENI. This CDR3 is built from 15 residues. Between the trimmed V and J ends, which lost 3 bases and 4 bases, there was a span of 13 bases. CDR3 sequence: CASSPAQRDNQPQHF. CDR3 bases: TGTGCCAGCTCACCGGCCCAGAGGGATAATCAGCCCCAGCATTTT. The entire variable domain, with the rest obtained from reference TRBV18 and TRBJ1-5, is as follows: NAGVMQNPRHLVRRRGQEARLRCSPMKGHSHVYWYRQLPEEGLKFMVYLQKENIIDESGMPKERFSAEFPKEGPSILRIQQVVRGDSAAYFCASSPAQRDNQPQHFGDGTRLSIL.